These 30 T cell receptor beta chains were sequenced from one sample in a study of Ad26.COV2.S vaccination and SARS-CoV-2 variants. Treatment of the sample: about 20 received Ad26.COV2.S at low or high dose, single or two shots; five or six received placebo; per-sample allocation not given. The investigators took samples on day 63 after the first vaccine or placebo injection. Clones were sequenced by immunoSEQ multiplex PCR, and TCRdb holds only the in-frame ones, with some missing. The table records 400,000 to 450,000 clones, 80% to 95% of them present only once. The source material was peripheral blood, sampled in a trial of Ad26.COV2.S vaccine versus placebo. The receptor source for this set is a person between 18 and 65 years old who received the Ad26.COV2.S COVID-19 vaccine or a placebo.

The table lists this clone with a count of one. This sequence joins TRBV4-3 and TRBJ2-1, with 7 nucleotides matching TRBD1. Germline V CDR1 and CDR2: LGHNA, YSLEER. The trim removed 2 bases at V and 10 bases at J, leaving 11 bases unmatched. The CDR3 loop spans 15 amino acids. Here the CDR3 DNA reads TGCGCCAGCAGCCAACGTCCGACAGGGTCCGGCGAGCAGTTCTTC. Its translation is CASSQRPTGSGEQFF.

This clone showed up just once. The CDR3 reads CASRTGFGDYGYTF. For the CDR3, the DNA is TGTGCCAGCAGGACAGGGTTCGGGGACTATGGCTACACCTTC. The genes are TRBV2 and TRBJ1-2; 7 bases agree with TRBD1. Germline trimming cut 6 bases from V and 3 bases from J; bases unmatched to any gene: 7. The length of the CDR3 is 14 residues. CDR1 and CDR2 from the germline V gene are SNHLY and FYNNEI.

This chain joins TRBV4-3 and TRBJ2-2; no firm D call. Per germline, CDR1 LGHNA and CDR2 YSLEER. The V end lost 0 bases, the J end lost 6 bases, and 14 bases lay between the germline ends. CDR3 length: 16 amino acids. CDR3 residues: CASSQEGDRRAGELFF. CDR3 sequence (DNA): TGCGCCAGCAGCCAAGAAGGTGATAGAAGAGCCGGGGAGCTGTTTTTT.

CDR3 amino acids: CASSELTNEQFF. In DNA form, the CDR3 reads TGTGCCAGTAGTGAGCTGACCAATGAGCAGTTCTTC. The chain links TRBV19 to TRBJ2-1; the D is unclear. The V and J ends lost 5 bases and 6 bases respectively, with 8 bases between them. Germline V gene lookup returns CDR1 LNHDA and CDR2 SQIVND (reference sequence). The CDR3 loop spans 12 amino acids. Combining the CDR3 with reference TRBV19 and TRBJ2-1 gives the whole variable domain DGGITQSPKYLFRKEGQNVTLSCEQNLNHDAMYWYRQDPGQGLRLIYYSQIVNDFQKGDIAEGYSVSREKKESFPLTVTSAQKNPTAFYLCASSELTNEQFFGPGTRLTVL.

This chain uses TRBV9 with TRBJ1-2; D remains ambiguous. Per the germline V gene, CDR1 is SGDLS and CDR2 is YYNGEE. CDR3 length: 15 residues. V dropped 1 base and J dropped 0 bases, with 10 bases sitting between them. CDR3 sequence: CASSVTADPNYGYTF. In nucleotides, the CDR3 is TGTGCCAGCAGCGTAACCGCCGACCCTAACTATGGCTACACCTTC.

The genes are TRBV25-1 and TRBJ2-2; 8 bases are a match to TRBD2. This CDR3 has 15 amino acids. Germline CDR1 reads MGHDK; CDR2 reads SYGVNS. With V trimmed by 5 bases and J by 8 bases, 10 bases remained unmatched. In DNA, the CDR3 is TGTGCCAGCAGTAAACAGGAAGCGGGAGCGGGGGAGCTGTTTTTT. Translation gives CASSKQEAGAGELFF.

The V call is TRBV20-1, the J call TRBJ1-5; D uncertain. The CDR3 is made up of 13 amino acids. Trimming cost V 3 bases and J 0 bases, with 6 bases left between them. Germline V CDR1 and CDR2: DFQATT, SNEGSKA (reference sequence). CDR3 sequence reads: CSASGSSNQPQHF. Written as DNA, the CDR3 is TGCAGTGCTAGTGGAAGTAGCAATCAGCCCCAGCATTTT.

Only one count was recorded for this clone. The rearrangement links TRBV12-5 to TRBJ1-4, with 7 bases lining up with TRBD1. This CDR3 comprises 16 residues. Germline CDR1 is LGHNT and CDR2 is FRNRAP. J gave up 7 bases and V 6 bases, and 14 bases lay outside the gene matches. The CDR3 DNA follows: TGTGCTAGTGGCCCAACCCCGGCGACAGGGTCTGAAAAACTGTTTTTT. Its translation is CASGPTPATGSEKLFF.

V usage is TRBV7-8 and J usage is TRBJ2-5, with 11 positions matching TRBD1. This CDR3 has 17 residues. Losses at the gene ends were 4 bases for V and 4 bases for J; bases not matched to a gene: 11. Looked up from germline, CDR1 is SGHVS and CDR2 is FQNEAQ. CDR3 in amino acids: CASSSKRPGQGGETQYF. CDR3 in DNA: TGTGCCAGCAGCTCGAAAAGACCGGGACAGGGGGGAGAGACCCAGTACTTC.

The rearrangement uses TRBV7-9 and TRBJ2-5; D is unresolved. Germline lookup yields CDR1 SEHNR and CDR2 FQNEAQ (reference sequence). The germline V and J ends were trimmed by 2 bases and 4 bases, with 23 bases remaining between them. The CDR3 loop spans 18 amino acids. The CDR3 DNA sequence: TGTGCCAGCAGCTTAATCGGCCTCTTAGGTGCTGAGAGAGAGACCCAGTACTTC. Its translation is CASSLIGLLGAERETQYF.

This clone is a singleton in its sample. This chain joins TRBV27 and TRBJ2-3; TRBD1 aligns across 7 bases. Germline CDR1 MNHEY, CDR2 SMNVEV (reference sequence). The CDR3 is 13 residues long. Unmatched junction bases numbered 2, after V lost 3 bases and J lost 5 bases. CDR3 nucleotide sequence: TGTGCCAGCAGTTTGACAGGGATAGATACGCAGTATTTT. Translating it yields CASSLTGIDTQYF.

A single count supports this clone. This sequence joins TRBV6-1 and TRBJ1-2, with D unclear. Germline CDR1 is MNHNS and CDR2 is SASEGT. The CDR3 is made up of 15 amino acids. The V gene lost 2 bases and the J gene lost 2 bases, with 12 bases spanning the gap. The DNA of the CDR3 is TGTGCCAGCAGTGAAAGCGTCAACTTAAACTATGGCTACACCTTC. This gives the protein CASSESVNLNYGYTF.

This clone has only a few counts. DNA of the CDR3: TGCGCCAGCAGCTCGGGACAGATGTTTGGAAACACCATATATTTT. Amino acids: CASSSGQMFGNTIYF. This chain links TRBV5-1 with TRBJ1-3, with 7 positions matching TRBD1. The V and J ends lost 3 bases and 3 bases, in that order; junction bases with no gene match: 6. The germline V gene encodes CDR1 SGHRS and CDR2 YFSETQ. This CDR3 contains 15 residues.

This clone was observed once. This CDR3 reads CATSRDNGLAPYEQYF. CDR3 bases: TGTGCCACCAGCAGAGACAACGGACTAGCGCCCTACGAGCAGTACTTC. The gene calls are TRBV15 and TRBJ2-7; 9 positions agree with TRBD2. This CDR3 is 16 amino acids long. Germline V lookup: CDR1 LNHNV, CDR2 YYDKDF (reference sequence). V lost 0 bases, J lost 2 bases, and 5 bases stayed unmatched.

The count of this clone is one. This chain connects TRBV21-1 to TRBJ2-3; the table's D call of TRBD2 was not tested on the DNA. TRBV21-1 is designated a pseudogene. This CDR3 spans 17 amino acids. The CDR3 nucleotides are TGTGCCAGCAGCCCTCGCCTATCTAGCGGAGGGACAGATACGCAGTATTTT. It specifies CASSPRLSSGGTDTQYF.

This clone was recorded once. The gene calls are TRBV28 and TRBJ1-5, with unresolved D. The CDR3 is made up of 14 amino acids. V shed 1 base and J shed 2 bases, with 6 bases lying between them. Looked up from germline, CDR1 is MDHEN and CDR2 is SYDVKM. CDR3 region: CASSLYSGNQPQHF. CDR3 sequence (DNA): TGTGCCAGCAGTTTATACTCGGGCAATCAGCCCCAGCATTTT.

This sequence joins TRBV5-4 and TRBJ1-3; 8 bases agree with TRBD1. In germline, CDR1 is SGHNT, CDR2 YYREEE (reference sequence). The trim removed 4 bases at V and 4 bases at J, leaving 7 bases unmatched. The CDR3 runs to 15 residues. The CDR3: CASSRDRGGGNTIYF. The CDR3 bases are TGTGCCAGCAGCAGAGACAGGGGAGGGGGAAACACCATATATTTT.

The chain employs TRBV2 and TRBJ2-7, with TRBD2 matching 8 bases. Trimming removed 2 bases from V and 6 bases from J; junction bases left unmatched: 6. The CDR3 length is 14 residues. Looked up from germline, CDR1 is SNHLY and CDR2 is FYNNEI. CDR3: CASSELAGGGEQYF. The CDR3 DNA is TGTGCCAGCAGTGAACTGGCGGGAGGCGGCGAGCAGTACTTC.

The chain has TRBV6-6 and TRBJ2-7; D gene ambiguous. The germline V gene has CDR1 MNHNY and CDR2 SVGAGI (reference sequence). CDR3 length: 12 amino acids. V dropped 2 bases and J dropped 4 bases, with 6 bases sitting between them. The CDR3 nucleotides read TGTGCCAGCAGTTACGATGGTTACGAGCAGTACTTC. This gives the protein CASSYDGYEQYF.

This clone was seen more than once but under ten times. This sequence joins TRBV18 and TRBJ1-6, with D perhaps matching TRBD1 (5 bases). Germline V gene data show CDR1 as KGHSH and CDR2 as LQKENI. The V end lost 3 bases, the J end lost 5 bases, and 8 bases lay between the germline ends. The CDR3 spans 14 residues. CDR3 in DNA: TGTGCCAGCTCACCGGGACTTCATAATTCACCCCTCCACTTT. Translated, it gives CASSPGLHNSPLHF.

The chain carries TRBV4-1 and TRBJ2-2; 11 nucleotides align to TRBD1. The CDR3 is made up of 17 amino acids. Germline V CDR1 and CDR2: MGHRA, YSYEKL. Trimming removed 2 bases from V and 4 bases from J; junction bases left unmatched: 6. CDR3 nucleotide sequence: TGCGCCAGCAGCCAACCTCCGGGACAGGGGGGCACCGGGGAGCTGTTTTTT. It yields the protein CASSQPPGQGGTGELFF.

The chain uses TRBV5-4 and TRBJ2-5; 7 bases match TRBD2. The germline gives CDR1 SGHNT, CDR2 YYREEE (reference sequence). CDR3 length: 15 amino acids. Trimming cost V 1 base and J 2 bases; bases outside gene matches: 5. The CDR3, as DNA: TGTGCCAGCAGCTTGCGACTAGCAGAACAAGAGACCCAGTACTTC. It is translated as CASSLRLAEQETQYF. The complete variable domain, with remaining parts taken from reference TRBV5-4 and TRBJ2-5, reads ETGVTQSPTHLIKTRGQQVTLRCSSQSGHNTVSWYQQALGQGPQFIFQYYREEENGRGNFPPRFSGLQFPNYSSELNVNALELDDSALYLCASSLRLAEQETQYFGPGTRLLVL.

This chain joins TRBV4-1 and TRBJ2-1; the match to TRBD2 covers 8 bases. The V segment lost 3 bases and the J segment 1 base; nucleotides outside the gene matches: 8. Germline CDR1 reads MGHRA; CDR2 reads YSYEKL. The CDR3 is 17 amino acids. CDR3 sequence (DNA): TGCGCCAGCAGCCACCAACGCAGCGGGAGTTCCTACAATGAGCAGTTCTTC. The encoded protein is CASSHQRSGSSYNEQFF.

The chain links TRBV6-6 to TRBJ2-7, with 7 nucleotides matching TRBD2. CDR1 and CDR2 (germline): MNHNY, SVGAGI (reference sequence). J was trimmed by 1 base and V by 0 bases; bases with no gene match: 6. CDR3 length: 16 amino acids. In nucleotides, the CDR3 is TGTGCCAGCAGTTACTCGATTGAGGGAGGGTCCTACGAGCAGTACTTC. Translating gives CASSYSIEGGSYEQYF.

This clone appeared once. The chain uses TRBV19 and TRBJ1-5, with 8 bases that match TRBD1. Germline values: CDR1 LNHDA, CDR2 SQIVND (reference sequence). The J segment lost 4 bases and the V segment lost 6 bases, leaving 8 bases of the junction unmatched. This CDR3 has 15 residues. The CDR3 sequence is CASRPDRGWNQPQHF. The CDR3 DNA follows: TGTGCCAGTAGACCCGACAGGGGCTGGAATCAGCCCCAGCATTTT.

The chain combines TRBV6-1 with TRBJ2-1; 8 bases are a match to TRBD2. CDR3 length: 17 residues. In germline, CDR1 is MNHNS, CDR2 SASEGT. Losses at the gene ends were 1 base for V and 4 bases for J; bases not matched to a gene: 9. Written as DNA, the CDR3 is TGTGCCAGCAGTGAAGTGGCCGGGACTAGGTTGTACAATGAGCAGTTCTTC. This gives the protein CASSEVAGTRLYNEQFF.

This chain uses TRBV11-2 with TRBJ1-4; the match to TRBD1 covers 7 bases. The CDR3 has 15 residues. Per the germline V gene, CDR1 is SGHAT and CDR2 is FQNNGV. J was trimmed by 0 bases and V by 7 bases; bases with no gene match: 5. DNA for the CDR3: TGTGCCAGCACCGCAGGGGGGGCAACTAATGAAAAACTGTTTTTT. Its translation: CASTAGGATNEKLFF.

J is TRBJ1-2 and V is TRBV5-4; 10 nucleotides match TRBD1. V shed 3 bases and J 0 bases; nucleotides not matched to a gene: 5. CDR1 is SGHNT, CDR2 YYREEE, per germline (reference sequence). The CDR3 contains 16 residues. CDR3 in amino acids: CASSYGQGGSNYGYTF. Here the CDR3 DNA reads TGTGCCAGCAGCTACGGACAGGGGGGATCTAACTATGGCTACACCTTC.

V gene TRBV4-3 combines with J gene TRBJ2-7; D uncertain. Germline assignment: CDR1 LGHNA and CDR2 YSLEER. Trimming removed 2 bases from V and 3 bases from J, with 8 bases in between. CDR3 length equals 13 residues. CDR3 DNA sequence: TGCGCCAGCAGCCAACAGGTCTTCTACGAGCAGTACTTC. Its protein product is CASSQQVFYEQYF.

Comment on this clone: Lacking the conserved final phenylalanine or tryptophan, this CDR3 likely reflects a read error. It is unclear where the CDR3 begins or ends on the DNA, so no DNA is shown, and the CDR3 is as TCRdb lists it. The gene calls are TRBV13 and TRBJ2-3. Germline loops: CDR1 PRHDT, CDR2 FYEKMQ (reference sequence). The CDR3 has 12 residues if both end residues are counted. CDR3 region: CASSLGPGPGFL.